The next 2 T cell receptor beta chains were all read from a single sample in a study of T cell responses to AZD1222 COVID-19 vaccine. Sequencing was performed with immunoSEQ multiplex PCR; in TCRdb, only in-frame clones are kept and a portion is missing. The table records over 100,000 clones, approximately 88% of them present only once. The starting material was peripheral blood, obtained on day 0 of MenACWY control vaccination. These TCRs come from an adult in good health.

The chain couples TRBV6-2 or TRBV6-3 to TRBJ2-7; the D gene is possibly TRBD2 (6 bases). The germline V and J ends were trimmed by 2 bases and 3 bases, with 14 bases remaining between them. The CDR3 is 15 residues long. Germline V lookup: CDR1 MNHEY, CDR2 SVGEGT. The CDR3 DNA is TGTGCCAGCAGTTACCCTCGAGGTAGCGGCTACGAGCAGTACTTC. Its protein product is CASSYPRGSGYEQYF.

This rearrangement joins TRBV15 to TRBJ2-7, with 7 bases identical to TRBD1. Germline assignment: CDR1 LNHNV and CDR2 YYDKDF (reference sequence). V was clipped by 2 bases and J by 5 bases; unmatched bases: 9. CDR3 length: 15 amino acids. The CDR3 is CATSRSDRPTHEQYF. The CDR3 DNA sequence: TGTGCCACCAGCAGATCGGACAGGCCGACCCACGAGCAGTACTTC.